This TCR beta chain was observed in a study of memory CD4+ T cells and cytomegalovirus serostatus. About the study: Of the healthy Belgian adults, 9 or 10 were CMV seropositive and about 24 seronegative. Points from the study as a whole: Median bootstrapped AUC for CMV status was just under 0.97 originally, approximately 0.93 US-trained.

The sort gate was single viable CD3+CD4+CD8-CD45RO+ cells for memory CD4+ T cells. The germline V gene has CDR1 SGHVS and CDR2 FNYEAQ. Trimming took 3 bases from V and 7 from J, leaving 13 bases between them. The CDR3 totals 13 residues. This clone was counted a single time. What it recognizes is unknown. Profiled with immunoSEQ multiplex PCR; TCRdb holds only in-frame clones, not every one. The sample has under 55,000 clones; approximately 82% are singletons. V and J are TRBV7-6 and TRBJ2-7, with no clear D. This TCR derives from an adult in good health and CMV-seropositive. Sequenced sample: memory CD4+ T cells from blood. CDR3 DNA sequence: TGTGCCAGCAGCTTTTCCCCAGGCCAGGAGCAGTACTTC. Protein: CASSFSPGQEQYF.